This section outlines one T cell receptor (beta chain) sequence together with its context. What it binds is not known. CDR3 length: 13 amino acids. In germline, CDR1 is SGHAT, CDR2 FQNNGV. Trimming took 11 bases from V and 0 from J, leaving 14 bases between them. The sample comes from a study of blood T cells in healthy people across ages. Study results and caveats: A strong correlation was seen between TCR beta diversity and naive T cell percentage.

Next came a second PCR, run for about 6 to 12 cycles, which used a sample-barcoded 5' primer along with a J-beta primer mix. Each cDNA molecule, via a template-switch adaptor with 12 random nucleotides, was tagged. TCRdb redid the calling of the 5' RACE reads with MiXCR, one entry per CDR3 protein. The sample has approximately 1,100,000 distinct CDR3 sequences; under 45% are singletons. V gene TRBV11-2 combines with J gene TRBJ2-7; D possibly corresponds to TRBD2 (5 bases). This TCR derives from a woman aged 60-75 years in good health. Material for sequencing was blood. Written as DNA, the CDR3 is TGTGCCTGTAACCGGGAAAGCTCCTACGAGCAGTACTTC. This sequence encodes CACNRESSYEQYF. Using reference TRBV11-2 and TRBJ2-7 for the parts outside the CDR3, the full variable domain is EAGVAQSPRYKIIEKRQSVAFWCNPISGHATLYWYQQILGQGPKLLIQFQNNGVVDDSQLPKDRFSAERLKGVDSTLKIQPAKLEDSAVYLCACNRESSYEQYFGPGTRLTVT.